The TCR beta chain under discussion was sequenced for a study of PD-1 blockade in classical Hodgkin lymphoma. As to time point: cycle 4 day 1 (C4D1), after less than seven weeks of nivolumab. Each patient's relapse followed autologous stem cell transplantation, and brentuximab vedotin exposure varied. V dropped 3 bases and J dropped 3; count of bases not matched to a gene: 8. Germline V gene data show CDR1 as MGHRA and CDR2 as YSYEKL. This CDR3 contains 16 residues. Clones were read by immunoSEQ multiplex PCR, and TCRdb kept only the in-frame ones, dropping some. The sample includes about 93,000 clones, 78% of them seen just once.

Sample: peripheral blood mononuclear cells (PBMCs), taken before the fourth cycle of nivolumab. The receptor comes from a human donor with classical Hodgkin lymphoma. The V and J genes are TRBV4-1 and TRBJ2-1; 7 bases map to TRBD2. Here the CDR3 reads CASSHLGLVSYNEQFF. Here the CDR3 DNA reads TGCGCCAGCAGCCACCTTGGACTAGTTAGCTACAATGAGCAGTTCTTC.